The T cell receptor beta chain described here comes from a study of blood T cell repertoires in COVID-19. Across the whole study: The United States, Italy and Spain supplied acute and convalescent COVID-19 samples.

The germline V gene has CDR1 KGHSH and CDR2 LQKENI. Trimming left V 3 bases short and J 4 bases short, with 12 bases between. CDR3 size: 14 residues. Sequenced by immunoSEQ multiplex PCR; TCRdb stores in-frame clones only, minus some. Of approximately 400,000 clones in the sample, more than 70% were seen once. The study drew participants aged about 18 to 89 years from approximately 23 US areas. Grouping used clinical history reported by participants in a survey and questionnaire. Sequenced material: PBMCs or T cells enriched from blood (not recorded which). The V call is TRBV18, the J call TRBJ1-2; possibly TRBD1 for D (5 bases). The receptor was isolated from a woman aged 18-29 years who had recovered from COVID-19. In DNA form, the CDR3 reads TGTGCCAGCTCACCTGGAGGGGCAATCTATGGCTACACCTTC. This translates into CASSPGGAIYGYTF.